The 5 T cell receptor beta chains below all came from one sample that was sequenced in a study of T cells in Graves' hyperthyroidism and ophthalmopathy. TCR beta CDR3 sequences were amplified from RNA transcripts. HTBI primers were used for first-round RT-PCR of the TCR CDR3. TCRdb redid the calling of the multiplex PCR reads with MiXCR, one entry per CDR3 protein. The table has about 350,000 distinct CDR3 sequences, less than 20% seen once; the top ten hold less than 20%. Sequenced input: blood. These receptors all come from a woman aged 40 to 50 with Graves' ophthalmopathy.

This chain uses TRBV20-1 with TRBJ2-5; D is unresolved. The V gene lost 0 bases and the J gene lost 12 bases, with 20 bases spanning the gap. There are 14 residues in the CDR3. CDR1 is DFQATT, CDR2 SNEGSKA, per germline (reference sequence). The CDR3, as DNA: TGCAGTGCTAGAGATCAGGCGGAATCCATACCCAAGTACTTC. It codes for CSARDQAESIPKYF.

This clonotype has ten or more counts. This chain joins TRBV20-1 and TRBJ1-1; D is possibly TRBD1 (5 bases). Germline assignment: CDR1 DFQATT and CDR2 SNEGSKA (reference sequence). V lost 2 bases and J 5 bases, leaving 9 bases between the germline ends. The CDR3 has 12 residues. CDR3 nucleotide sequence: TGCAGTGCTAGAAGGACATCTACTGAAGCTTTCTTT. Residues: CSARRTSTEAFF.

The CDR3, as DNA: TGTGCCAGTAGTATCAGGCCCCAGGCGGAGACCCAGTACTTC. Its protein product is CASSIRPQAETQYF. The V gene is TRBV19, the J gene TRBJ2-5; D is uncertain. This CDR3 is built from 14 residues. Per germline, CDR1 LNHDA and CDR2 SQIVND (reference sequence). Trimming removed 3 bases from V and 5 bases from J, with 13 bases in between.

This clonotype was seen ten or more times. In DNA form, the CDR3 reads TGTGCCAGCAGCTCCGTACTGGGACGAACAGGTCGCACCGGGGAGCTGTTTTTT. It yields the protein CASSSVLGRTGRTGELFF. The V and J genes are TRBV11-1 and TRBJ2-2, with D possibly being TRBD1 or TRBD2 (5 bases each). CDR3 size: 18 residues. Germline CDR1 is SGHAT and CDR2 is FQDESV (reference sequence). Trimming cost V 4 bases and J 4 bases, with 22 bases left between them.

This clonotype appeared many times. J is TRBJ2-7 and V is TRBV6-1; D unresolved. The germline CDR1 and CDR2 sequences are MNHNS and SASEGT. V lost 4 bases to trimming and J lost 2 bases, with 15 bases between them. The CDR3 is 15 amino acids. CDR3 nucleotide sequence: TGTGCCAGCAGTGCTCCCCCGGGCGCGACCTACGAGCAGTACTTC. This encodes CASSAPPGATYEQYF.